These 24 T cell receptor beta chains share one sample of origin, sequenced in a study of technical replicates of blood from a few donors. Clones were sequenced by immunoSEQ multiplex PCR, and TCRdb holds only the in-frame ones, with some missing. The data contain 9,000 to 15,000 clones, around 93% of them singletons. The sample comprised PBMCs. Every receptor here comes from a human donor in good health.

The rearrangement uses TRBV7-9 and TRBJ1-4; D is unclear. Germline V gene sequence: CDR1 SEHNR, CDR2 FQNEAQ (reference sequence). V lost 5 bases and J lost 7, with 11 bases in between. The CDR3 consists of 13 residues. The CDR3 coding sequence is TGTGCCAGCAGCCCCGTTCTAGCTGAAAAACTGTTTTTT. This translates into CASSPVLAEKLFF.

This clone has more than one count but fewer than ten. This rearrangement joins TRBV6-1 to TRBJ2-3, with 12 bases lining up with TRBD2. The CDR3 is 15 amino acids. Germline V gives CDR1 MNHNS, CDR2 SASEGT. V dropped 2 bases and J dropped 4; count of bases not matched to a gene: 1. The CDR3: CASSELAGGPDTQYF. DNA of the CDR3: TGTGCCAGCAGTGAACTAGCGGGAGGGCCAGATACGCAGTATTTT.

This rearrangement joins TRBV5-1 to TRBJ2-7; 8 nucleotides align to TRBD2. Germline CDR1 is SGHRS and CDR2 is YFSETQ. Trimming took 4 bases from V and 1 from J; bases not matched to a gene: 22. The CDR3 contains 20 residues. Here the CDR3 reads CASSPRPSGSLGRGSYEQYF. In nucleotides, the CDR3 is TGCGCCAGCAGCCCGCGGCCTAGCGGGTCCCTAGGAAGAGGATCCTACGAGCAGTACTTC.

The rearrangement uses TRBV30 and TRBJ2-7; perhaps TRBD1 as D (6 bases). This CDR3 comprises 13 residues. Germline-derived CDR1 and CDR2 are GTSNPN and SVGIG (reference sequence). V was pared by 5 bases and J by 5 bases, with 16 bases between. The CDR3: CAWQKGGYDEQYF. As DNA, the CDR3 is TGTGCCTGGCAAAAAGGGGGTTACGACGAGCAGTACTTC.

The chain has TRBV5-4 and TRBJ1-1, with TRBD1 as a possible D gene (6 bases). CDR3 size: 14 residues. Trimming shortened V by 0 bases and J by 4 bases, and 10 bases separated the two germline ends. Per the germline V gene, CDR1 is SGHNT and CDR2 is YYREEE (reference sequence). The chain's CDR3 is CASSLELGGTEAFF. The CDR3 nucleotides read TGTGCCAGCAGCTTGGAGTTAGGGGGCACTGAAGCTTTCTTT. The full variable domain, rest sourced from reference TRBV5-4 and TRBJ1-1, is ETGVTQSPTHLIKTRGQQVTLRCSSQSGHNTVSWYQQALGQGPQFIFQYYREEENGRGNFPPRFSGLQFPNYSSELNVNALELDDSALYLCASSLELGGTEAFFGQGTRLTVV.

This clone has just one count. The chain carries TRBV6-4 and TRBJ2-6; TRBD2 is a possible D gene (5 bases). The germline CDR1 and CDR2 sequences are MRHNA and SNTAGT. CDR3 length equals 16 residues. Trimming shortened V by 2 bases and J by 1 base, and 9 bases separated the two germline ends. CDR3 in amino acids: CASSDGGGSGANVLTF. For the CDR3, the DNA is TGTGCCAGCAGTGACGGAGGTGGGTCTGGGGCCAACGTCCTGACTTTC.

This chain uses TRBV30 with TRBJ1-5; tentative D call: TRBD1 (6 bases). Germline V gene lookup returns CDR1 GTSNPN and CDR2 SVGIG (reference sequence). This CDR3 has 15 residues. With 3 bases removed from V and 3 bases from J, the gap between germline ends came to 15 bases. The CDR3 bases are TGTGCCTGGAGCCTCACGACAGGTCTCAATCAGCCCCAGCATTTT. It encodes CAWSLTTGLNQPQHF. Looking up the rest from reference TRBV30 and TRBJ1-5 gives the full variable domain: SQTIHQWPATLVQPVGSPLSLECTVEGTSNPNLYWYRQAAGRGLQLLFYSVGIGQISSEVPQNLSASRPQDRQFILSSKKLLLSDSGFYLCAWSLTTGLNQPQHFGDGTRLSIL.

The chain joins TRBV19 to TRBJ2-1, with 10 bases lining up with TRBD1. The V gene's germline CDR1 is LNHDA and CDR2 SQIVND (reference sequence). With V trimmed by 2 bases and J by 7 bases, 5 bases remained unmatched. The CDR3 contains 15 residues. The DNA for the CDR3 is TGTGCCAGTAGTATAATGGACAGGGGGAGTAATGAGCAGTTCTTC. Amino acid sequence: CASSIMDRGSNEQFF.

This clone was seen only once. The rearrangement uses TRBV5-1 and TRBJ1-4; D unclear. Germline CDR1 reads SGHRS; CDR2 reads YFSETQ. V shed 0 bases and J shed 6 bases, with 15 bases lying between them. The CDR3 contains 16 residues. CDR3 in DNA: TGCGCCAGCAGCTTGGAAGGAGCCGCGGGCGATGAAAAACTGTTTTTT. Its translation: CASSLEGAAGDEKLFF.

The gene calls are TRBV5-8 and TRBJ2-2; D is perhaps TRBD1 (6 bases). The CDR3 is 16 amino acids. From germline, CDR1 is SGHTS and CDR2 YDEGEE. Trimming shortened V by 4 bases and J by 6 bases, and 19 bases separated the two germline ends. This CDR3 reads CASSQPGTRRAGELFF. In DNA, the CDR3 is TGTGCCAGCAGCCAGCCGGGGACAAGGAGAGCCGGGGAGCTGTTTTTT. Full variable domain (missing parts from reference TRBV5-8 and TRBJ2-2): EAGVTQSPTHLIKTRGQQATLRCSPISGHTSVYWYQQALGLGLQFLLWYDEGEERNRGNFPPRFSGRQFPNYSSELNVNALELEDSALYLCASSQPGTRRAGELFFGEGSRLTVL.

V is TRBV14 and J is TRBJ1-1; maybe TRBD1 (5 bases). Germline V CDR1 and CDR2: SGHDN, FVKESK. This CDR3 has 11 amino acids. Deletions cut 3 bases from V and 8 bases from J, with 7 bases between. The CDR3 loop is CASSHGGEAFF. The CDR3 coding sequence is TGTGCCAGCAGCCACGGGGGGGAAGCTTTCTTT.

The V and J genes are TRBV6-5 and TRBJ2-7; TRBD2 matches at 9 bases. The trim removed 2 bases at V and 2 bases at J, leaving 7 bases unmatched. The CDR3 is 16 amino acids. CDR1 and CDR2 from the germline V gene are MNHEY and SVGAGI. CDR3 DNA sequence: TGTGCCAGCAGTTACCTAAGCGGGAGGTCGACCTACGAGCAGTACTTC. Protein: CASSYLSGRSTYEQYF.

The V gene is TRBV6-6, the J gene TRBJ1-2; TRBD1 aligns across 7 bases. Germline trimming cut 0 bases from V and 7 bases from J; bases unmatched to any gene: 8. The germline V gene has CDR1 MNHNY and CDR2 SVGAGI (reference sequence). The CDR3 has 15 residues. CDR3 residues: CASSYSRVGGGGYTF. The CDR3 bases are TGTGCCAGCAGTTACTCGAGGGTAGGGGGCGGTGGCTACACCTTC.

J is TRBJ1-2 and V is TRBV23-1, with 9 bases matching TRBD1. TRBV23-1 has ORF status, its function being uncertain. V dropped 3 bases and J dropped 6; count of bases not matched to a gene: 20. The CDR3 has 19 amino acids. CDR3 sequence (DNA): TGCGCCAGCAGTCACCGCCGGGGGGTCGGGACAGGGATCGCGGATGGCTACACCTTC. It codes for CASSHRRGVGTGIADGYTF.

This rearrangement joins TRBV9 to TRBJ2-1; 12 bases are a match to TRBD2. Germline V gives CDR1 SGDLS, CDR2 YYNGEE. The J segment lost 9 bases and the V segment lost 0 bases, leaving 7 bases of the junction unmatched. CDR3 size: 16 residues. The CDR3 region has the DNA TGTGCCAGCAGCGTAGGACTAGCGGGAGTTCAAGGTGAGCAGTTCTTC. Translating gives CASSVGLAGVQGEQFF.

This clone has more than one count but fewer than ten. The rearrangement uses TRBV7-9 and TRBJ1-2; weak D call: TRBD1 (6 bases). Trimming cost V 7 bases and J 5 bases, with 20 bases left between them. From germline, CDR1 is SEHNR and CDR2 FQNEAQ (reference sequence). The length of the CDR3 is 15 residues. This CDR3 reads CASTLEGTPRYGYTF. As DNA, the CDR3 is TGTGCCAGCACCCTCGAGGGGACACCGAGGTATGGCTACACCTTC.

This chain links TRBV7-7 with TRBJ2-1, with D perhaps TRBD1 (7 bases). With 3 bases removed from V and 8 bases from J, the gap between germline ends came to 17 bases. The CDR3 spans 15 residues. Germline assignment: CDR1 SSHAT and CDR2 FNYEAQ (reference sequence). In DNA form, the CDR3 reads TGTGCCAGCAGCTTGCGGGACAGTCCCCCGGATGAGCAGTTCTTC. Protein sequence: CASSLRDSPPDEQFF.

The V and J genes are TRBV7-2 and TRBJ2-7, with D possibly TRBD1 on 5 matching bases. Germline assignment: CDR1 SGHTA and CDR2 FQGNSA. V was clipped by 4 bases and J by 6 bases, with 7 bases between them. The CDR3 spans 11 residues. The CDR3: CASSSTAEQYF. CDR3 coding DNA: TGTGCCAGCAGCTCGACAGCCGAGCAGTACTTC.

The gene calls are TRBV5-4 and TRBJ2-2; 8 nucleotides align to TRBD1. The V gene end was trimmed by 0 bases and the J gene end by 6 bases; junction bases not matched to a gene: 7. Per germline, CDR1 SGHNT and CDR2 YYREEE (reference sequence). This CDR3 spans 16 amino acids. The CDR3: CASSLGQGAIAGELFF. The CDR3 DNA sequence: TGTGCCAGCAGCTTGGGGCAGGGGGCAATTGCCGGGGAGCTGTTTTTT.

The V gene is TRBV2, the J gene TRBJ2-2; TRBD2 aligns across 9 bases. CDR1 is SNHLY, CDR2 FYNNEI, per germline. Trimming at V came to 9 bases and at J to 1 base, leaving 3 bases not matched to a gene. The CDR3 consists of 14 residues. The CDR3, as DNA: TGTGCCAGTTCACTAGCGGGGAACACCGGGGAGCTGTTTTTT. It translates to CASSLAGNTGELFF.

This clone appeared once. V is TRBV5-1 and J is TRBJ2-3; 10 nucleotides line up with TRBD1. V shed 4 bases, J shed 0 bases, and the junction held 2 bases outside the gene matches. Germline CDR1 SGHRS, CDR2 YFSETQ. CDR3 length: 15 residues. CDR3 residues: CASSVDRGSTDTQYF. CDR3 nucleotide sequence: TGCGCCAGCAGCGTGGACAGGGGGAGCACAGATACGCAGTATTTT. Looking up the rest from reference TRBV5-1 and TRBJ2-3 gives the full variable domain: KAGVTQTPRYLIKTRGQQVTLSCSPISGHRSVSWYQQTPGQGLQFLFEYFSETQRNKGNFPGRFSGRQFSNSRSEMNVSTLELGDSALYLCASSVDRGSTDTQYFGPGTRLTVL.

This chain joins TRBV11-3 and TRBJ2-1; 9 nucleotides line up with TRBD2. Germline V gene data show CDR1 as SGHNT and CDR2 as YENEEA. This CDR3 spans 15 amino acids. Trimming took 1 base from V and 8 from J; bases not matched to a gene: 6. CDR3 DNA sequence: TGTGCCAGCAGCTTAGGCGGGAGGGACTCGGATGAGCAGTTCTTC. Translated: CASSLGGRDSDEQFF.

V usage is TRBV9 and J usage is TRBJ2-2, with D possibly matching TRBD1 (5 bases). The CDR3 extends over 16 amino acids. V lost 0 bases, J lost 1 base, and 10 bases lay in between. Germline values: CDR1 SGDLS, CDR2 YYNGEE. CDR3 loop: CASSVGAGWNTGELFF. The CDR3 DNA reads as TGTGCCAGCAGCGTAGGGGCAGGGTGGAACACCGGGGAGCTGTTTTTT. Together with reference TRBV9 and TRBJ2-2, the CDR3 gives the full variable domain: DSGVTQTPKHLITATGQRVTLRCSPRSGDLSVYWYQQSLDQGLQFLIQYYNGEERAKGNILERFSAQQFPDLHSELNLSSLELGDSALYFCASSVGAGWNTGELFFGEGSRLTVL.

V and J are TRBV10-2 and TRBJ2-1; 8 positions match TRBD2. CDR3 length: 15 amino acids. Germline CDR1 reads WSHSY; CDR2 reads SAAADI. V gave up 0 bases and J gave up 9 bases; unmatched junction bases: 7. CDR3: CASSESFGTRAEQFF. CDR3 DNA sequence: TGCGCCAGCAGTGAGTCATTCGGGACTAGGGCTGAGCAGTTCTTC.